This record covers a single T cell receptor beta chain. Its antigen is as yet unknown. Regarding time point: baseline, week 1 (first vaccination visit). As for treatment: pre-vaccination baseline after standard-of-care therapy. Only in-frame clones appear in the TCRdb table, and some are missing; sequencing was by immunoSEQ multiplex PCR. The data show about 68,000 clones, 79% seen once. This entry is derived from a study of a mutant IDH1 vaccine in newly diagnosed glioma. Whole-study context: Prior therapy was radiotherapy, temozolomide, or both; most received both.

Study-level points and caveats: Vaccine-induced responses were seen in about 95% of patients, spanning several MHC alleles.

Between the trimmed V and J ends, which lost 3 bases and 2 bases, there was a span of 10 bases. Germline values: CDR1 SQVTM, CDR2 ANQGSEA. The CDR3 is 13 amino acids. This specimen consisted of PBMCs, obtained from a glioma patient treated with radiotherapy, temozolomide or both. This clonotype was obtained from a man aged 50 to 59 with glioma. The rearrangement uses TRBV29-1 and TRBJ1-1; D is perhaps TRBD1 (5 bases). The DNA of the CDR3 is TGCAGCGTTGAGCAGGGTATTAACACTGAAGCTTTCTTT. This sequence encodes CSVEQGINTEAFF.